Reported below is one TCR beta chain. Its specificity is not known. The V gene's germline CDR1 is WSHSY and CDR2 SAAADI. CDR3 length equals 16 residues. V dropped 6 bases and J dropped 0; count of bases not matched to a gene: 3. The PCR ran on 60 Vbeta and 13 Jbeta primers. Profiling relied on immunoSEQ multiplex PCR, and the TCRdb table lists in-frame clones only, not all of them. Altogether 150,000 to 200,000 clones are present, approximately 81% being singletons, with the ten largest covering 2% to 2.5%. The data were obtained in a study of cytomegalovirus exposure and HLA in healthy donors. Overall study results and limits: About 90% or about 30% of the time was how often most TCR beta V segments were productive, according to an earlier analysis. The study dropped some indistinguishable V segments, TRBV6-2 and TRBV6-3 among them. Diagnosis of cytomegalovirus status made by the classifier reportedly showed high specificity and sensitivity. For most subjects, TCR beta sequences were reported to predict HLA-A and HLA-B alleles with accuracy.

The J gene is TRBJ2-1, the V gene TRBV10-2, with TRBD2 matching over 12 bases. The source is a male donor in good health and CMV-seronegative. Sample: PBMCs. The CDR3 DNA sequence: TGCGCCAGCAGGCTAGCGGGGGGGAGCTCCTACAATGAGCAGTTCTTC. Translation gives CASRLAGGSSYNEQFF.